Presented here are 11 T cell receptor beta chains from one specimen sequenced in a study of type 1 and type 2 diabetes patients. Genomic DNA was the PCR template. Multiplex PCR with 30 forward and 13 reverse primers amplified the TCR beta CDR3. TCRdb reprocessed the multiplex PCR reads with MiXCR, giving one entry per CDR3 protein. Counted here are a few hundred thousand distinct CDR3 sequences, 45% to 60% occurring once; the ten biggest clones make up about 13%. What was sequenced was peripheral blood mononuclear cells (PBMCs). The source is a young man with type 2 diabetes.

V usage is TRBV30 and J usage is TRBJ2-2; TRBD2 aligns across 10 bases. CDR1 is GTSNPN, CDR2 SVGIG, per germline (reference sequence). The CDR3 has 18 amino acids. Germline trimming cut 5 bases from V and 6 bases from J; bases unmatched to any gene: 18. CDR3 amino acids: CAWEGGTSVNEGSGELFF. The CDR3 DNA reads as TGTGCCTGGGAAGGCGGGACTAGCGTCAACGAGGGCTCCGGGGAGCTGTTTTTT.

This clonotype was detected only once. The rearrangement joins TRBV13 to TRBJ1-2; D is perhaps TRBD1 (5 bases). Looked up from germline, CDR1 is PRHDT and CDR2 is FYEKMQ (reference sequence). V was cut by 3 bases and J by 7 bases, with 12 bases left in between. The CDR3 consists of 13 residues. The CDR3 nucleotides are TGTGCCAGCAGCTTGGCCGCAGACAGTGGCTACACCTTC. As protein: CASSLAADSGYTF.

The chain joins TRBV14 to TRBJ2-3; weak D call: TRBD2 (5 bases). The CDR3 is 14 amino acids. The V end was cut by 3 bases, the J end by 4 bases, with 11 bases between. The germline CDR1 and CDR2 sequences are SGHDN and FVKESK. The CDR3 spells CASSQLEVADTQYF. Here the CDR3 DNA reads TGTGCCAGCAGCCAGCTGGAGGTTGCAGATACGCAGTATTTT.

This CDR3 is CAATRERYGYTF. The CDR3 DNA follows: TGTGCCGCTACCAGGGAGCGCTATGGCTACACCTTC. The chain uses TRBV19 and TRBJ1-2, with D possibly TRBD1 on 5 matching bases. V lost 11 bases and J lost 4, with 14 bases in between. Per the germline V gene, CDR1 is LNHDA and CDR2 is SQIVND (reference sequence). The CDR3 runs 12 residues.

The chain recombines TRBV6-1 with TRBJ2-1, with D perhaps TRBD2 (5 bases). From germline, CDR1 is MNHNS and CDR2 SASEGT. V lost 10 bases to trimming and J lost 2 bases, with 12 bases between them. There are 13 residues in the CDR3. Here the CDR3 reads CATYTGTYNEQFF. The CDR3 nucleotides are TGTGCCACCTATACCGGGACCTACAATGAGCAGTTCTTC.

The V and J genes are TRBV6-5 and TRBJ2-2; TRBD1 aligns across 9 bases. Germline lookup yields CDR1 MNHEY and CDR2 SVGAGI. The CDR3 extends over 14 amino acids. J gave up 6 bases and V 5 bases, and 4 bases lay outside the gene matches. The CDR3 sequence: CASSGTGHPGELFF. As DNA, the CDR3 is TGTGCCAGCAGTGGGACAGGGCACCCCGGGGAGCTGTTTTTT.

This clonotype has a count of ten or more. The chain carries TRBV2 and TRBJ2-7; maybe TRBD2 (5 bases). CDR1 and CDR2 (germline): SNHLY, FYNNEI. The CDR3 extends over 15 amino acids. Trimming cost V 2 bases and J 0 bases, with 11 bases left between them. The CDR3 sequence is CASSETAGISYEQYF. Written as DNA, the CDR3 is TGTGCCAGCAGTGAAACGGCCGGGATCTCCTACGAGCAGTACTTC.

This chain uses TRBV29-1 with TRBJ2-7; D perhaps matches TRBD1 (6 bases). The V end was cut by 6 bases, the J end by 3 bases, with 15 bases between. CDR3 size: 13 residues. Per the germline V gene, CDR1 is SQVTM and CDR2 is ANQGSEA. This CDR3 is CSVVDSTDYEQYF. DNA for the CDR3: TGCAGCGTCGTGGACAGCACCGACTACGAGCAGTACTTC.

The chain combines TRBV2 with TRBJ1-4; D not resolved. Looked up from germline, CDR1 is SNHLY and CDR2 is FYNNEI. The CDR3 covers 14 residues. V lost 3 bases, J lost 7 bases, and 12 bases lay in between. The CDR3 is CASSDVGFSEKLFF. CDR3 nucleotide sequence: TGTGCCAGCAGTGATGTTGGGTTCAGTGAAAAACTGTTTTTT.

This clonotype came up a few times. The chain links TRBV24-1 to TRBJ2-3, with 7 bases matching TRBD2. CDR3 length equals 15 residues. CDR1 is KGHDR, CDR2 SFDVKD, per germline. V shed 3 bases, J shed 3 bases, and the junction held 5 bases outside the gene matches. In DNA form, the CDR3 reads TGTGCCACCAGTGATCTAGCGGTGGGGACAGATACGCAGTATTTT. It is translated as CATSDLAVGTDTQYF.

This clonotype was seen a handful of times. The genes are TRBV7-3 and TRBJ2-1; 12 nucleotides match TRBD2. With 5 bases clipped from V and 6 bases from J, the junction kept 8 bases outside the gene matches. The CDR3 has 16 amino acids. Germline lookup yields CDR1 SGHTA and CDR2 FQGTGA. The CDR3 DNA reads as TGTGCCAGCAGCCCACGACTAGCGGGAGATCGCAATGAGCAGTTCTTC. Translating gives CASSPRLAGDRNEQFF.